One sample yielded the 13 T cell receptor beta chains listed below, sequenced in a study of blood T cell repertoires in COVID-19. The protocol was immunoSEQ multiplex PCR, while the TCRdb copy is restricted to in-frame clones and leaves out a portion. The table includes 190,000 or so clones, around 86% detected once. Sequenced sample: peripheral blood. These receptors all stem from a man aged 35 to 55 with active or convalescent COVID-19.

The V and J genes are TRBV5-5 and TRBJ2-5; a weak D match, TRBD1 (6 bases). CDR1 is SGHKS, CDR2 YYEKEE, per germline (reference sequence). The CDR3 contains 13 residues. Between the trimmed V and J ends, which lost 6 bases and 5 bases, there was a span of 14 bases. CDR3 residues: CASTPGGRETQYF. The CDR3, as DNA: TGTGCCAGCACCCCTGGGGGCCGGGAGACCCAGTACTTC. Using reference TRBV5-5 and TRBJ2-5 for the parts outside the CDR3, the full variable domain is DAGVTQSPTHLIKTRGQQVTLRCSPISGHKSVSWYQQVLGQGPQFIFQYYEKEERGRGNFPDRFSARQFPNYSSELNVNALLLGDSALYLCASTPGGRETQYFGPGTRLLVL.

The chain combines TRBV9 with TRBJ2-5; 7 bases line up with TRBD1. This CDR3 has 16 residues. V was clipped by 0 bases and J by 0 bases; unmatched bases: 5. Per the germline V gene, CDR1 is SGDLS and CDR2 is YYNGEE. The CDR3 DNA reads TGTGCCAGCAGCGTAGAAGGGGGCCGGTACCAAGAGACCCAGTACTTC. Its protein product is CASSVEGGRYQETQYF.

The V and J genes are TRBV10-3 and TRBJ2-1; the match to TRBD1 covers 8 bases. The J segment lost 8 bases and the V segment lost 6 bases, leaving 9 bases of the junction unmatched. There are 14 residues in the CDR3. Germline CDR1 is ENHRY and CDR2 is SYGVKD. CDR3 sequence reads: CAISSGTGRDEQFF. CDR3 coding DNA: TGTGCCATCAGCTCCGGGACAGGTCGCGATGAGCAGTTCTTC.

This clone was detected only once. The V gene is TRBV2, the J gene TRBJ2-5; 7 positions match TRBD2. The germline gives CDR1 SNHLY, CDR2 FYNNEI. This CDR3 is 17 amino acids long. The V and J ends lost 3 bases and 2 bases, in that order; junction bases with no gene match: 12. CDR3 amino acids: CASSDPLNLGGQETQYF. The CDR3 DNA sequence: TGTGCCAGCAGTGACCCCCTTAACTTGGGAGGGCAAGAGACCCAGTACTTC. Supplemented by reference TRBV2 and TRBJ2-5, the full variable domain reads EPEVTQTPSHQVTQMGQEVILRCVPISNHLYFYWYRQILGQKVEFLVSFYNNEISEKSEIFDDQFSVERPDGSNFTLKIRSTKLEDSAMYFCASSDPLNLGGQETQYFGPGTRLLVL.

The V and J genes are TRBV19 and TRBJ1-5; 9 bases map to TRBD1. The CDR3 is 15 residues long. Germline V CDR1 and CDR2: LNHDA, SQIVND (reference sequence). V shed 5 bases, J shed 4 bases, and the junction held 6 bases outside the gene matches. This CDR3 is CASSGTGTRNQPQHF. The DNA of the CDR3 is TGTGCCAGTAGTGGGACAGGGACACGAAATCAGCCCCAGCATTTT.

This sequence joins TRBV9 and TRBJ2-3; TRBD2 aligns across 15 bases. CDR1 is SGDLS, CDR2 YYNGEE, per germline. The CDR3 covers 16 residues. Trimming cost V 2 bases and J 4 bases; bases outside gene matches: 2. Here the CDR3 DNA reads TGTGCCAGCAGCGTGGGACTAGCGGGGGGCTCAGATACGCAGTATTTT. It codes for CASSVGLAGGSDTQYF.

The V call is TRBV18, the J call TRBJ1-1; a weak D match, TRBD1 (6 bases). Trimming took off 0 bases at V and 5 bases at J, with 13 bases between the two ends. CDR1 and CDR2 (germline): KGHSH, LQKENI. This CDR3 has 15 residues. The CDR3 region is CASSPPRGGWTEAFF. For the CDR3, the DNA is TGTGCCAGCTCACCACCGAGGGGGGGTTGGACTGAAGCTTTCTTT.

The rearrangement uses TRBV28 and TRBJ1-6; possibly TRBD1 for D (6 bases). The CDR3 totals 17 residues. V dropped 2 bases and J dropped 9 bases, with 20 bases sitting between them. CDR1 is MDHEN and CDR2 is SYDVKM in the germline V gene. The CDR3 sequence is CASSLVSRGLIASPLHF. CDR3 DNA: TGTGCCAGCAGTTTAGTGTCTAGGGGGTTGATAGCTTCACCCCTCCACTTT.

The chain employs TRBV5-1 and TRBJ2-1, with 11 nucleotides matching TRBD2. Germline V CDR1 and CDR2: SGHRS, YFSETQ. Unmatched junction bases numbered 6, after V lost 4 bases and J lost 6 bases. The CDR3 is made up of 15 amino acids. CDR3 amino acids: CASSQLAGDINEQFF. CDR3 in DNA: TGCGCCAGCAGCCAACTAGCGGGGGACATCAATGAGCAGTTCTTC.

This chain links TRBV7-9 with TRBJ1-1; 10 bases are shared with TRBD1. Germline V gene lookup returns CDR1 SEHNR and CDR2 FQNEAQ (reference sequence). Trimming at V came to 5 bases and at J to 4 bases, leaving 4 bases not matched to a gene. The CDR3 runs to 14 residues. Written as DNA, the CDR3 is TGTGCCAGCAGCGGACAGGGGGGAGGCACTGAAGCTTTCTTT. It is translated as CASSGQGGGTEAFF.

V gene TRBV20-1 combines with J gene TRBJ2-7; D is unresolved. Per germline, CDR1 DFQATT and CDR2 SNEGSKA (reference sequence). This CDR3 contains 11 residues. Trimming cost V 2 bases and J 2 bases, with 4 bases left between them. The CDR3 sequence: CSARTTYEQYF. The CDR3 nucleotides read TGCAGTGCTAGAACTACCTACGAGCAGTACTTC.

The V gene is TRBV7-6, the J gene TRBJ1-6, with D possibly TRBD1 on 5 matching bases. The ends were cut back, 1 base at V and 10 bases at J, with 14 bases in the middle. The CDR3 runs to 15 residues. CDR1 and CDR2 from the germline V gene are SGHVS and FNYEAQ. This CDR3 is CASSLVSGSPSPLHF. The CDR3, as DNA: TGTGCCAGCAGCTTAGTCTCAGGGTCTCCCTCACCCCTCCACTTT.

The rearrangement links TRBV15 to TRBJ2-1; the match to TRBD1 covers 8 bases. J lost 5 bases, V lost 4 bases, and 16 bases had no gene match. In germline, CDR1 is LNHNV, CDR2 YYDKDF (reference sequence). This CDR3 region has 18 residues. CDR3 region: CATSKGGLTGGLDNEQFF. The CDR3 DNA follows: TGTGCCACCAGCAAGGGGGGCCTTACAGGGGGTCTCGACAATGAGCAGTTCTTC.